The clone carrying this T cell receptor beta chain was counted only a few times. Antigen unknown. The record originates from a study of cytotoxic CD8 clonotypes in ibrutinib-treated CLL. Using immunoSEQ multiplex PCR, the repertoire was profiled, and TCRdb retains in-frame clones only, with some absent. The table shows approximately 200,000 clones, with about 72% occurring only once. General observations from the study: Progressing patients had sampling times that differed from those of sustained-remission patients.

The input for sequencing was PBMCs, taken after 24 months of ibrutinib treatment. The sequence was obtained from a human donor with chronic lymphocytic leukemia.

The CDR3 DNA reads TGTGCCACCAGCAGAGATAGGGCAGGGGGTCGTAACGAGCAGTACTTC. Its protein product is CATSRDRAGGRNEQYF. The rearrangement joins TRBV15 to TRBJ2-7, with 7 positions matching TRBD1. CDR1 is LNHNV and CDR2 is YYDKDF in the germline V gene (reference sequence). V dropped 0 bases and J dropped 5; count of bases not matched to a gene: 10. The CDR3 runs 16 residues.